Reported below is one TCR beta chain. What it binds is unknown. Only in-frame clones appear in the TCRdb table, and some are missing; sequencing was by immunoSEQ multiplex PCR. The sample yields 350,000 to 600,000 clones, nearly 90% seen once. The treatment here: 19 received Ad26.COV2.S at low or high dose, single or two shots; about five received placebo; per-sample allocation not given. Each sample was drawn 63 days after the first injection (of vaccine or placebo). Boston supplied an adult donor aged 18-55 years. The study used a vaccine consisting of an Ad26 vector that expressed Wuhan-strain SARS-CoV-2 spike. The germline V gene has CDR1 LNHNV and CDR2 YYDKDF (reference sequence). CDR3 size: 13 residues. V was trimmed by 9 bases and J by 7 bases, leaving 15 bases between them. The source of the sample is a study of Ad26.COV2.S vaccination and SARS-CoV-2 variants. Study overall: Recipients of Ad26.COV2.S got it intramuscularly, once or twice 56 days apart. Overall study results and limits: Measures of TCR breadth and depth may have fallen short of total T cell responses.

The source was peripheral blood, collected in a trial of Ad26.COV2.S vaccine versus placebo. The TCR originated in a person aged 18-65 years who received the Ad26.COV2.S COVID-19 vaccine or a placebo. V is TRBV15 and J is TRBJ1-4; D is possibly TRBD1 (5 bases). The CDR3, as DNA: TGTGCCACTTCGGGCAGGGATGGTGAAAAACTGTTTTTT. Encoded protein: CATSGRDGEKLFF.